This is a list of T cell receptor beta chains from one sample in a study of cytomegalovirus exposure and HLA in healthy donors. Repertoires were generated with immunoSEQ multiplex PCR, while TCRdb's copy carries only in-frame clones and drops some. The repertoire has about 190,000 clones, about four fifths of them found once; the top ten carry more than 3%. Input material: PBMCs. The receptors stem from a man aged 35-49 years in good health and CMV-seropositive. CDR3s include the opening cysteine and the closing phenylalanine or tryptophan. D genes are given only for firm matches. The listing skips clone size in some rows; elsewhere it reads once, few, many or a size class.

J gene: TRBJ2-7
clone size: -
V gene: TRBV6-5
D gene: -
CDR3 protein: CASSYSRPGEGYEQYF
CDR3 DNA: TGTGCCAGCAGTTACTCGAGGCCAGGCGAGGGCTACGAGCAGTACTTC

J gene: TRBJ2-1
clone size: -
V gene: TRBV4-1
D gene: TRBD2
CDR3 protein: CASSQSLTSGRANNEQFF
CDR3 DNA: TGCGCCAGCAGCCAAAGTCTGACTAGCGGGAGAGCCAACAATGAGCAGTTCTTC

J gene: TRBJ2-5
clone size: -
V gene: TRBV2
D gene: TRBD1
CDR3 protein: CASSPYRGRETQYF
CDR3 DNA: TGTGCCAGCAGTCCTTACAGGGGTCGGGAGACCCAGTACTTC

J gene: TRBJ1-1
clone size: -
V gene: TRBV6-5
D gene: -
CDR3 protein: CASSYWQGLNTEAFF
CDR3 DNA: TGTGCCAGCAGTTACTGGCAGGGACTAAACACTGAAGCTTTCTTT

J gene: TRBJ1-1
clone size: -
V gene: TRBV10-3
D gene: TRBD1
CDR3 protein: CAISGGQGGLGSTEAFF
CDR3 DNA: TGTGCCATCAGTGGAGGACAGGGGGGCCTAGGCTCGACTGAAGCTTTCTTT

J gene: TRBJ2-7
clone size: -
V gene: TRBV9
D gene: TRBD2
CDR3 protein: CASSVTSGSDEQYF
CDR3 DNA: TGTGCCAGCAGCGTTACTAGCGGGAGCGACGAGCAGTACTTC

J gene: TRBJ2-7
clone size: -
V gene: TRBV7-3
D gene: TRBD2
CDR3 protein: CASSPGGSGPLNLEQYF
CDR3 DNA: TGTGCCAGCAGCCCCGGAGGTAGCGGGCCCCTTAACCTCGAGCAGTACTTC

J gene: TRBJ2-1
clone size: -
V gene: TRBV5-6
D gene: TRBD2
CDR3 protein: CASRTGTSGYNEQFF
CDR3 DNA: TGTGCCAGCAGAACCGGGACTAGCGGTTACAATGAGCAGTTCTTC

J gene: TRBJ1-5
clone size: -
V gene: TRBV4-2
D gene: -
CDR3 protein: CASSKGGQHSQPQHF
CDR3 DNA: TGTGCCAGCAGCAAAGGAGGACAGCACTCACAGCCCCAGCATTTT

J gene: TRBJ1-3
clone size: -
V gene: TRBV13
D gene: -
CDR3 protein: CASSPEQLSSGNTIYF
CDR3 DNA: TGTGCCAGCAGCCCCGAACAGCTTAGCTCTGGAAACACCATATATTTT

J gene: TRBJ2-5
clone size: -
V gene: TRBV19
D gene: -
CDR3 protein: CASSQDREETQYF
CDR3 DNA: TGTGCCAGTAGTCAAGACAGAGAAGAGACCCAGTACTTC

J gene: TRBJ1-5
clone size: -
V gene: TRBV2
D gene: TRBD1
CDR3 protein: CASSEYRGDQPQHF
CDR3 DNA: TGTGCCAGCAGTGAGTACAGGGGGGACCAGCCCCAGCATTTT

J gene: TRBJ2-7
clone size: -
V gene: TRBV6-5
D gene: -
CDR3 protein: CASSYETGTYEQYF
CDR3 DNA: TGTGCCAGCAGTTACGAGACAGGCACTTACGAGCAGTACTTC

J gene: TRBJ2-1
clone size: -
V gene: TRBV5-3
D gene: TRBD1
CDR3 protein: CARSPLRTGRIKYNEQFF
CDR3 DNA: TGTGCCAGAAGCCCGCTGAGGACAGGACGAATTAAATACAATGAGCAGTTCTTC

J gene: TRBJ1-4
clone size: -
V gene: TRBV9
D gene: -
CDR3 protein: CASSVGTGLGEKLFF
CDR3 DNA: TGTGCCAGCAGCGTAGGGACGGGGTTGGGTGAAAAACTGTTTTTT

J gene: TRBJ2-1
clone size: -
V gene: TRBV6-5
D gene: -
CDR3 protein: CASSKAGRQRNEQFF
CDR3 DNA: TGTGCCAGCAGTAAGGCAGGGAGGCAAAGGAATGAGCAGTTCTTC

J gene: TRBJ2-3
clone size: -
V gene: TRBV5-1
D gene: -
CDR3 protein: CASGGAGLSTDTQYF
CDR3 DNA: TGCGCCAGCGGAGGGGCGGGTCTTAGCACAGATACGCAGTATTTT

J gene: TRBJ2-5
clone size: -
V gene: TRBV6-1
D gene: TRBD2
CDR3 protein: CASTGGGRETQYF
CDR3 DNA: TGTGCCAGCACCGGGGGGGGGCGAGAGACCCAGTACTTC

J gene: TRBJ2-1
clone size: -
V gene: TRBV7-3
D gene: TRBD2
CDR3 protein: CASSLRSSGGNEQFF
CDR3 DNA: TGTGCCAGCAGCTTAAGGTCTAGCGGGGGGAATGAGCAGTTCTTC

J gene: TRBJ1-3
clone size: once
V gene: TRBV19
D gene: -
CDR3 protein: CASSMNTGPGSGNTIYF
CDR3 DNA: TGTGCCAGTAGTATGAATACAGGACCCGGCTCTGGAAACACCATATATTTT

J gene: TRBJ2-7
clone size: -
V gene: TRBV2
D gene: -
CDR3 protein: CASSDEGNEQYF
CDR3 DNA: TGTGCCAGCAGTGACGAGGGAAACGAGCAGTACTTC

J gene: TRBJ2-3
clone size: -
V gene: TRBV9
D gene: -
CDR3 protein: CASSVVFTDTQYF
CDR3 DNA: TGTGCCAGCAGCGTAGTCTTTACAGATACGCAGTATTTT

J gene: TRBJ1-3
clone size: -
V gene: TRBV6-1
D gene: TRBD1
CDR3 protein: CASRTGGVDGNTIYF
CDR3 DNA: TGTGCCAGCAGGACAGGGGGTGTCGATGGAAACACCATATATTTT

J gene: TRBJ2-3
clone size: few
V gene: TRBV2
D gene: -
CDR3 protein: CASSEASGKIDTQYF
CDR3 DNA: TGTGCCAGCAGTGAAGCGAGCGGCAAAATAGATACGCAGTATTTT

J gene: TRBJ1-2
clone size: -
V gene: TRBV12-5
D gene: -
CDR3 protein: CASGLVDGGAYGYTF
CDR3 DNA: TGTGCTAGTGGTTTGGTAGACGGCGGGGCCTATGGCTACACCTTC

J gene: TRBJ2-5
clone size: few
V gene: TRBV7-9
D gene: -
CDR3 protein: CASSSARREETQYF
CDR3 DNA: TGTGCCAGCAGTTCAGCACGTCGGGAGGAGACCCAGTACTTC

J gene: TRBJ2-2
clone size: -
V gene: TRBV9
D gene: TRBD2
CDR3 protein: CASSGRSSGGYRGTGELFF
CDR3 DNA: TGTGCCAGCAGCGGCCGCTCTAGCGGGGGCTATCGGGGCACCGGGGAGCTGTTTTTT

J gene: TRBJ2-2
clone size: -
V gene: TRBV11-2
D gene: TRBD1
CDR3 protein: CASSSTGVGRELFF
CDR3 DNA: TGTGCCAGCAGCTCAACAGGGGTAGGGAGGGAGCTGTTTTTT

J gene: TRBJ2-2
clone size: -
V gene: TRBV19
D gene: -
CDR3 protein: CASSYPGSGELFF
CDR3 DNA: TGTGCCAGTAGTTATCCAGGCAGCGGGGAGCTGTTTTTT

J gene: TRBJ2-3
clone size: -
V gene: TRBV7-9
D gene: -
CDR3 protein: CASSKKSSRAQYF
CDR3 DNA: TGTGCCAGCAGCAAGAAGAGCTCGAGGGCGCAGTATTTT

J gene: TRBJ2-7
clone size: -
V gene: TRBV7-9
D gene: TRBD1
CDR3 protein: CASSPDRGTYEQYF
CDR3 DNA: TGTGCCAGCAGCCCAGACAGGGGAACCTACGAGCAGTACTTC

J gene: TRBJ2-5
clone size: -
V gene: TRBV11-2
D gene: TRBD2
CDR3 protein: CASSPRLAGAQETQYF
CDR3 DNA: TGTGCCAGCAGCCCGAGACTAGCGGGGGCTCAAGAGACCCAGTACTTC

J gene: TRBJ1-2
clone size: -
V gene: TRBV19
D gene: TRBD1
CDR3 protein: CASSMDRGTNGYTF
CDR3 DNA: TGTGCCAGTAGTATGGACAGGGGTACAAATGGGTACACCTTC

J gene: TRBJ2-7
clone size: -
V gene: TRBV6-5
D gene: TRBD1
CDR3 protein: CASSYQTGLDEQYF
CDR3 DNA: TGTGCCAGCAGTTACCAGACAGGGCTTGACGAGCAGTACTTC

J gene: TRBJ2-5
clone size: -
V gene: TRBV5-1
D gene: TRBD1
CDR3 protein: CASSFGTGDQETQYF
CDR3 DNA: TGCGCCAGCAGCTTTGGGACAGGCGATCAAGAGACCCAGTACTTC

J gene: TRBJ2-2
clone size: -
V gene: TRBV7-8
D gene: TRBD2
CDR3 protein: CASSLALAGDTGELFF
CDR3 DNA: TGTGCCAGCAGCTTAGCACTAGCGGGAGACACCGGGGAGCTGTTTTTT

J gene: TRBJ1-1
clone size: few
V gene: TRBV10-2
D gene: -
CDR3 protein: CASSEMGGTEAFF
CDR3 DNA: TGCGCCAGCAGTGAGATGGGGGGCACTGAAGCTTTCTTT

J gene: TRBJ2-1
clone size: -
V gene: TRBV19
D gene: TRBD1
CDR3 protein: CASSRTGLSYNEQFF
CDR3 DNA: TGTGCCAGTAGTAGGACAGGACTCTCCTACAATGAGCAGTTCTTC

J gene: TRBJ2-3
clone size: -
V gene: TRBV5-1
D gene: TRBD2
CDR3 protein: CASSPGTRPTDTQYF
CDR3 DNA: TGCGCCAGCAGCCCCGGGACTAGACCCACAGATACGCAGTATTTT

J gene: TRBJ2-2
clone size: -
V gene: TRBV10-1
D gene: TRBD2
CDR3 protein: CATPKGVAGENTGELFF
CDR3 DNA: TGCGCCACCCCGAAGGGAGTAGCGGGGGAGAACACCGGGGAGCTGTTTTTT

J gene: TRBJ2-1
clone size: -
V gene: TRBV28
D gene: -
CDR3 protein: CASFNSLNEQFF
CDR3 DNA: TGTGCCAGCTTCAACTCCCTAAATGAGCAGTTCTTC

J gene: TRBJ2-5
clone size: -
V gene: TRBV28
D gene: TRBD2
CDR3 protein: CASSFGRWGSGSGVRETQYF
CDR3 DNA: TGTGCCAGCAGTTTTGGGAGGTGGGGTAGCGGGAGTGGAGTTAGGGAGACCCAGTACTTC

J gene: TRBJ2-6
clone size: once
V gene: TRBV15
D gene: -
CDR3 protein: CATSRDRVGANVLTF
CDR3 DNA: TGTGCCACCAGCAGAGATCGGGTAGGGGCCAACGTCCTGACTTTC

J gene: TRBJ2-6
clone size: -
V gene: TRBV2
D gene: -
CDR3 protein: CASIPDAASGANVLTF
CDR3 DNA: TGTGCCAGCATTCCAGACGCGGCCTCTGGGGCCAACGTCCTGACTTTC

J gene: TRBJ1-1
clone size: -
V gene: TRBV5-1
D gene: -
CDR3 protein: CASSLESGRGPEAFF
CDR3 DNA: TGCGCCAGCAGCTTGGAGAGCGGCAGGGGCCCTGAAGCTTTCTTT

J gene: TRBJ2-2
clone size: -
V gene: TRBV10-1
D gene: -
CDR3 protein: CASSEDARDTGELFF
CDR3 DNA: TGCGCCAGCAGTGAGGACGCGCGGGACACCGGGGAGCTGTTTTTT

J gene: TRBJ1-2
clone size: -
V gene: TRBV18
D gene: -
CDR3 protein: CASSDRGGYTF
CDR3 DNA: TGTGCCAGCTCCGACAGAGGTGGCTACACCTTC

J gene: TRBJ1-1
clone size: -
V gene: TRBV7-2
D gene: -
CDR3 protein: CASSLGGGWNTEAFF
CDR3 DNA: TGTGCCAGCAGCTTAGGCGGGGGTTGGAACACTGAAGCTTTCTTT

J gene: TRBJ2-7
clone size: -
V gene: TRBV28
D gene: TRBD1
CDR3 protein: CASNSPGQATEQYF
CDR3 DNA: TGTGCCAGCAATTCACCGGGACAGGCAACGGAGCAGTACTTC

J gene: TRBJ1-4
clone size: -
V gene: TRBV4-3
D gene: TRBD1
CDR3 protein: CASSQAPPGQGSEKLFF
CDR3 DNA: TGCGCCAGCAGCCAAGCCCCTCCGGGACAGGGGTCTGAAAAACTGTTTTTT

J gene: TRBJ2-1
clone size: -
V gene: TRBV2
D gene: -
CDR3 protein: CASSEPSLATANEQFF
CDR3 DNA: TGTGCCAGCAGTGAGCCCTCCCTAGCGACCGCAAATGAGCAGTTCTTC

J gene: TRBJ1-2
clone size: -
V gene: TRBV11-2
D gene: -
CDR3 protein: CASSLDFTGSGYTF
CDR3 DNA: TGTGCCAGCAGCTTAGATTTTACAGGGAGTGGCTACACCTTC

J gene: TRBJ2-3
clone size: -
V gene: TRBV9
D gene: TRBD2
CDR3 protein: CASSVEGTLAGAAQYF
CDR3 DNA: TGTGCCAGCAGCGTAGAAGGGACACTAGCGGGAGCAGCGCAGTATTTT

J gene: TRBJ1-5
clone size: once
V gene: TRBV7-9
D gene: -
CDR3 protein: CASSRSSNQPQHF
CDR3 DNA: TGTGCCAGCAGCCGGTCTAGCAATCAGCCCCAGCATTTT

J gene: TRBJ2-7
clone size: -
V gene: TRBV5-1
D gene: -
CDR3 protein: CASRRVEGNHEQYF
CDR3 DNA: TGCGCCAGCAGGAGGGTGGAAGGGAACCACGAGCAGTACTTC

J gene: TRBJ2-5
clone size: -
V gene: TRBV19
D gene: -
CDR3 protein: CASSNRQLAQETQYF
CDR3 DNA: TGTGCCAGTAGTAACCGACAGCTTGCACAAGAGACCCAGTACTTC

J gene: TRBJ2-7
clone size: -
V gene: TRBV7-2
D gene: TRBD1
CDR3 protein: CASSLRTGSSYEQYF
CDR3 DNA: TGTGCCAGCAGCTTAAGGACAGGGAGCTCCTACGAGCAGTACTTC